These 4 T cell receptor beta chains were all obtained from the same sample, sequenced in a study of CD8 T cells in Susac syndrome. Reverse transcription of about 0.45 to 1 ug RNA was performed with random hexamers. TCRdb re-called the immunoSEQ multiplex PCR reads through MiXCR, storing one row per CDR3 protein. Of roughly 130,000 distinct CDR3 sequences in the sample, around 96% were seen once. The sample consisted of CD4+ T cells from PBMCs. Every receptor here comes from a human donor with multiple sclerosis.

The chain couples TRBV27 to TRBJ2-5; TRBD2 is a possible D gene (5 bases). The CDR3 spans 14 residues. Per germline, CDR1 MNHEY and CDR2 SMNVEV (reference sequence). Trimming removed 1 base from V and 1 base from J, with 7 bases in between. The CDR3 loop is CASSLYLAQETQYF. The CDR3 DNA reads TGTGCCAGCAGTTTATACCTAGCCCAAGAGACCCAGTACTTC.

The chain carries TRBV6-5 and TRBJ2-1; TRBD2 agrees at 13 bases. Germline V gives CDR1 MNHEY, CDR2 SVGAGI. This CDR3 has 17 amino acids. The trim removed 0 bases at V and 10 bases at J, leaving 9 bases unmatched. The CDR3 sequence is CASSYSRRTSGSPEQFF. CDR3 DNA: TGTGCCAGCAGTTACTCGAGACGGACTAGCGGGAGTCCGGAGCAGTTCTTC.

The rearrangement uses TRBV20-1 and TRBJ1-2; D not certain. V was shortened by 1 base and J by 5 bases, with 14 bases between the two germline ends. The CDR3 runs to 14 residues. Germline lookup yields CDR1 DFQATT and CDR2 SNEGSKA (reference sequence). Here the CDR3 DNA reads TGCAGTGCTAGAGTCCGGGAGGGAACTTATGGCTACACCTTC. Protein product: CSARVREGTYGYTF.

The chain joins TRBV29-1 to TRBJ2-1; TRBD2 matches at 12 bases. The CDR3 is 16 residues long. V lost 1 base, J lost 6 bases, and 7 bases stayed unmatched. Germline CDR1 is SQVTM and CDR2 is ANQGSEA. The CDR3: CSVEGRLAGAVNEQFF. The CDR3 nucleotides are TGCAGCGTTGAAGGACGACTAGCGGGAGCGGTCAATGAGCAGTTCTTC.